The following is a TCR beta chain sequence with its context. This entry comes from a study of blood T cell repertoires in COVID-19. The overall study: Collection of acute and convalescent COVID-19 samples took place in the United States, Italy and Spain.

Trimming pared 0 bases from V and 12 bases from J, leaving 19 bases between. The CDR3 spans 15 residues. In germline, CDR1 is SGHNT, CDR2 YYREEE (reference sequence). Original methodology: Reference gene primer amplification gave nucleated cell count estimates. Some clones are missing from TCRdb's copy, which holds only in-frame ones; the method was immunoSEQ multiplex PCR. The V and J calls and clone size come from that table; D and trimming were worked out from the DNA. The sample holds about 220,000 clones; about 81% are singletons and the top ten take about 4.8%. Those enrolled in Seattle joined during active infection and were followed longitudinally afterward.

Sequencing was performed on peripheral blood. The rearrangement links TRBV5-4 to TRBJ2-1; perhaps TRBD1 as D (7 bases). The sequence was obtained from a woman in her 70s with COVID-19, enrolled during active disease. DNA for the CDR3: TGTGCCAGCAGCTTGGCCGGGGACAGTCGCGGGGTGCAGTTCTTC. It translates to CASSLAGDSRGVQFF.